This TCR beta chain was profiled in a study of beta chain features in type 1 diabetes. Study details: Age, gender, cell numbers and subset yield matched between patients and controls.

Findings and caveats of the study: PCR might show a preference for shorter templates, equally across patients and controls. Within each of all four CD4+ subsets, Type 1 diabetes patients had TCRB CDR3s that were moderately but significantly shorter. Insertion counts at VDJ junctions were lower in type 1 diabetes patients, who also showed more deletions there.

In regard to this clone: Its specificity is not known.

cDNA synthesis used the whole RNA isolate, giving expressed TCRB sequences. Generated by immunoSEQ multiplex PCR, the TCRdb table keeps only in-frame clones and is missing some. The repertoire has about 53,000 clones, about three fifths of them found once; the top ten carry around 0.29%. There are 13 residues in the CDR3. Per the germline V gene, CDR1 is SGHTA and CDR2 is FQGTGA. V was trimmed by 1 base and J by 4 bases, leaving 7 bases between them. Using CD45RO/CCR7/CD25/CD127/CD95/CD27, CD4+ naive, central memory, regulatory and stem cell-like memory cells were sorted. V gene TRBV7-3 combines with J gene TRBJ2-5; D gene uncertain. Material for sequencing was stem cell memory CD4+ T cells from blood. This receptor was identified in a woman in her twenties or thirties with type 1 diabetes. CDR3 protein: CASSLIGTETQYF. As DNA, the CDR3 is TGTGCCAGCAGCTTAATTGGCACAGAGACCCAGTACTTC.